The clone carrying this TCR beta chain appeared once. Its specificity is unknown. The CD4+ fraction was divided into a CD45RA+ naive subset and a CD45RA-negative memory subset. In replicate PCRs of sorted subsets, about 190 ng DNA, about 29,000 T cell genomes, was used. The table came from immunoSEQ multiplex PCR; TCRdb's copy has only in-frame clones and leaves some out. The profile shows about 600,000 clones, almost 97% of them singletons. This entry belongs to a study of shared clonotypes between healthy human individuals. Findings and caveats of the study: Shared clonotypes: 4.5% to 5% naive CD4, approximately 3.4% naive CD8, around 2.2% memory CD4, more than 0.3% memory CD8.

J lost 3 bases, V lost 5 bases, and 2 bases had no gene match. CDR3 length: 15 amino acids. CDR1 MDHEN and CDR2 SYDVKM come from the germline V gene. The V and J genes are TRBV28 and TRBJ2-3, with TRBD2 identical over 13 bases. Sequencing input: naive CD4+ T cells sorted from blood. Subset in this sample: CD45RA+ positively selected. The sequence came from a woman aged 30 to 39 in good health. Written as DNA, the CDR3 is TGTGCCAGCAGTCGGACTAGCGGGAGAACAGATACGCAGTATTTT. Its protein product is CASSRTSGRTDTQYF.